Below, 28 T cell receptor beta chains from the same sample are listed, as sequenced in a study of cytomegalovirus exposure and HLA in healthy donors. 60 Vbeta and 13 Jbeta primers were used in PCR. Sequencing used immunoSEQ multiplex PCR; TCRdb keeps in-frame clones, though not all of them. The repertoire table contains roughly 40,000 clones. Source material: PBMCs. The receptors here all came from a male donor in good health and CMV-seronegative.

The chain uses TRBV28 and TRBJ2-7; TRBD1 is a possible D gene (6 bases). Germline V lookup: CDR1 MDHEN, CDR2 SYDVKM. V was trimmed by 6 bases and J by 1 base, leaving 10 bases between them. CDR3 length: 13 residues. The CDR3, as DNA: TGTGCCAGCAGCGTTCAGGGGTCCTACGAGCAGTACTTC. It translates to CASSVQGSYEQYF.

V and J are TRBV5-1 and TRBJ2-7; D is unclear. This CDR3 region has 14 residues. The germline gives CDR1 SGHRS, CDR2 YFSETQ. Trimming took 0 bases from V and 1 from J, leaving 8 bases between them. The CDR3 region has the DNA TGCGCCAGCAGCTTGGATCACAGTTCCTACGAGCAGTACTTC. Its protein product is CASSLDHSSYEQYF.

The chain couples TRBV15 to TRBJ2-5; D gene unclear. The DNA end is more similar to TRBJ2-7, so the J call may be wrong. The CDR3 covers 16 residues. The germline V gene encodes CDR1 LNHNV and CDR2 YYDKDF (reference sequence). Here the CDR3 DNA reads TGTGCCACCAGCAGAGACAGAGGAGCATCCTCCTACGAGCAGTACTTC. Encoded protein: CATSRDRGASSYEQYF.

The gene calls are TRBV4-1 and TRBJ1-1; tentatively, D is TRBD1 (5 bases). From germline, CDR1 is MGHRA and CDR2 YSYEKL. Trimming removed 4 bases from V and 0 bases from J, with 9 bases in between. The CDR3 spans 14 residues. CDR3 DNA: TGCGCCAGCAGCCGCGGGACCATGAACACTGAAGCTTTCTTT. It translates to CASSRGTMNTEAFF.

This sequence joins TRBV19 and TRBJ2-7; TRBD1 is a possible D gene (6 bases). The CDR3 contains 13 residues. The germline V and J ends were trimmed by 5 bases and 3 bases, with 11 bases remaining between them. CDR1 LNHDA and CDR2 SQIVND come from the germline V gene (reference sequence). CDR3 loop: CASSQGLNYEQYF. CDR3 nucleotide sequence: TGTGCCAGTAGTCAGGGGCTAAACTACGAGCAGTACTTC.

The genes are TRBV9 and TRBJ2-1; 13 bases match TRBD2. V shed 3 bases and J 6 bases; nucleotides not matched to a gene: 3. The V gene's germline CDR1 is SGDLS and CDR2 YYNGEE. This CDR3 comprises 15 residues. The CDR3 bases are TGTGCCAGCAGCGGACTAGCGGGGGGACTCAATGAGCAGTTCTTC. It codes for CASSGLAGGLNEQFF.

The genes are TRBV19 and TRBJ1-1; D ambiguous. Germline CDR1 reads LNHDA; CDR2 reads SQIVND (reference sequence). The CDR3 length is 12 residues. Trimming cost V 3 bases and J 4 bases, with 6 bases left between them. The CDR3 DNA is TGTGCCAGTAGTATTGAGAGCACTGAAGCTTTCTTT. Translation gives CASSIESTEAFF.

The V and J genes are TRBV6-1 and TRBJ2-5, with D possibly matching TRBD2 (7 bases). Germline CDR1 and CDR2: MNHNS and SASEGT. V lost 4 bases, J lost 4 bases, and 10 bases lay in between. The CDR3 runs 13 residues. The CDR3 is CASSGGGLETQYF. Here the CDR3 DNA reads TGTGCCAGCAGTGGGGGGGGGCTAGAGACCCAGTACTTC.

The V gene is TRBV19, the J gene TRBJ1-1, with 10 bases matching TRBD1. Trimming cost V 7 bases and J 1 base; bases outside gene matches: 9. Germline lookup yields CDR1 LNHDA and CDR2 SQIVND (reference sequence). The CDR3 is 16 residues long. The CDR3 sequence: CASMGTGVGWNTEAFF. CDR3 nucleotides: TGTGCCAGTATGGGGACAGGGGTGGGGTGGAACACTGAAGCTTTCTTT. The full variable domain, in which reference TRBV19 and TRBJ1-1 provide the parts outside the CDR3, is DGGITQSPKYLFRKEGQNVTLSCEQNLNHDAMYWYRQDPGQGLRLIYYSQIVNDFQKGDIAEGYSVSREKKESFPLTVTSAQKNPTAFYLCASMGTGVGWNTEAFFGQGTRLTVV.

In DNA form, the CDR3 reads TGTGCCAGCGTGGGAGAAATCGTCCATGGCTACACCTTC. Protein: CASVGEIVHGYTF. The chain has TRBV2 and TRBJ1-2, with no clear D. V was clipped by 8 bases and J by 6 bases, with 16 bases between them. Germline lookup yields CDR1 SNHLY and CDR2 FYNNEI. The CDR3 totals 13 residues.

The genes are TRBV19 and TRBJ1-5; TRBD1 matches 7 bases. The germline gives CDR1 LNHDA, CDR2 SQIVND (reference sequence). The CDR3 runs to 16 residues. The V and J ends lost 5 bases and 0 bases, in that order; junction bases with no gene match: 7. For the CDR3, the DNA is TGTGCCAGTAGTTACCGACAGGGAATTAGCAATCAGCCCCAGCATTTT. Translating it yields CASSYRQGISNQPQHF.

The genes are TRBV6-1 and TRBJ2-7; D call uncertain. The CDR3 spans 14 residues. Germline V CDR1 and CDR2: MNHNS, SASEGT. V dropped 4 bases and J dropped 0 bases, with 10 bases sitting between them. The CDR3 loop is CASSGLQSSYEQYF. As DNA, the CDR3 is TGTGCCAGCAGTGGTTTACAGAGCTCCTACGAGCAGTACTTC.

The CDR3 region has the DNA TGCGCCAGCAGGCCGACAAGTCTCTATGGCTACACCTTC. The encoded protein is CASRPTSLYGYTF. The chain uses TRBV5-1 and TRBJ1-2, with D uncertain. Trimming removed 5 bases from V and 4 bases from J, with 12 bases in between. The CDR3 consists of 13 residues. Germline values: CDR1 SGHRS, CDR2 YFSETQ.

The chain joins TRBV7-9 to TRBJ1-1; TRBD1 is a possible D gene (6 bases). The CDR3 is 11 residues long. Trimming removed 10 bases at V and 4 bases at J, with 10 bases between. CDR1 is SEHNR, CDR2 FQNEAQ, per germline (reference sequence). The CDR3 coding sequence is TGTGCCAAACAGGGCAGCACTGAAGCTTTCTTT. It translates to CAKQGSTEAFF. The variable domain in full, completed from reference TRBV7-9 and TRBJ1-1, reads DTGVSQNPRHKITKRGQNVTFRCDPISEHNRLYWYRQTLGQGPEFLTYFQNEAQLEKSRLLSDRFSAERPKGSFSTLEIQRTEQGDSAMYLCAKQGSTEAFFGQGTRLTVV.

The V gene is TRBV6-1, the J gene TRBJ1-2; TRBD1 might be the D (6 bases). The CDR3 length is 15 residues. Germline-derived CDR1 and CDR2 are MNHNS and SASEGT. V dropped 4 bases and J dropped 3 bases, with 15 bases sitting between them. The CDR3 region is CASSAPRGGDYGYTF. DNA for the CDR3: TGTGCCAGCAGTGCCCCGAGGGGGGGCGACTATGGCTACACCTTC.

J is TRBJ1-5 and V is TRBV29-1; 9 bases align to TRBD1. The CDR3 has 13 amino acids. Germline CDR1 and CDR2: SQVTM and ANQGSEA. V trimming: 4 bases; J trimming: 6 bases; junction bases outside the gene matches: 4. CDR3 coding DNA: TGCAGCGTTGGGGACAGGGTCGGTCAGCCCCAGCATTTT. Protein: CSVGDRVGQPQHF.

Turning to this clone: At one end the junction does not follow the germline gene, possibly because of a read error. J is TRBJ2-7 and V is TRBV18, with 7 nucleotides matching TRBD2. The CDR3 consists of 18 residues. The germline CDR1 and CDR2 sequences are KGHSH and LQKENI. The CDR3 nucleotides are TGTGCCAGCTCCCCACGTCCAGCGGGGCTCCTGATCTCCTACGAGCAGTACTTC. Translating it yields CASSPRPAGLLISYEQYF. Supplemented by reference TRBV18 and TRBJ2-7, the full variable domain reads NAGVMQNPRHLVRRRGQEARLRCSPMKGHSHVYWYRQLPEEGLKFMVYLQKENIIDESGMPKERFSAEFPKEGPSILRIQQVVRGDSAAYFCASSPRPAGLLISYEQYFGPGTRLTVT.

The chain couples TRBV2 to TRBJ1-1; 11 nucleotides align to TRBD1. V gave up 3 bases and J gave up 6 bases; unmatched junction bases: 6. The CDR3 consists of 15 residues. Germline V gene sequence: CDR1 SNHLY, CDR2 FYNNEI. For the CDR3, the DNA is TGTGCCAGCAGTGAGGGCGGGACAGGGGGGTCTGAAGCTTTCTTT. Translating gives CASSEGGTGGSEAFF.

The V call is TRBV2, the J call TRBJ2-3; 11 bases agree with TRBD2. The CDR3 loop spans 16 amino acids. V lost 4 bases, J lost 3 bases, and 6 bases stayed unmatched. The V gene's germline CDR1 is SNHLY and CDR2 FYNNEI. The CDR3 DNA follows: TGTGCCAGCAGTGGACTAGCGGGGACGCCTACAGATACGCAGTATTTT. Translated, it gives CASSGLAGTPTDTQYF.

This sequence joins TRBV7-9 and TRBJ1-1; 9 bases are shared with TRBD1. J gave up 5 bases and V 6 bases, and 7 bases lay outside the gene matches. The CDR3 totals 14 residues. Germline V gene sequence: CDR1 SEHNR, CDR2 FQNEAQ (reference sequence). As DNA, the CDR3 is TGTGCCAGCAGTTTTACAGGGGGCGAAACTGAAGCTTTCTTT. Amino acids: CASSFTGGETEAFF. Complete variable domain (other parts from reference TRBV7-9 and TRBJ1-1): DTGVSQNPRHKITKRGQNVTFRCDPISEHNRLYWYRQTLGQGPEFLTYFQNEAQLEKSRLLSDRFSAERPKGSFSTLEIQRTEQGDSAMYLCASSFTGGETEAFFGQGTRLTVV.

V gene TRBV5-1 combines with J gene TRBJ1-4; TRBD1 aligns across 11 bases. The V gene end was trimmed by 4 bases and the J gene end by 1 base; junction bases not matched to a gene: 3. Per germline, CDR1 SGHRS and CDR2 YFSETQ. This CDR3 is built from 16 residues. The CDR3 DNA reads TGCGCCAGCAGCGGGGGACAGGGGGGAACTAATGAAAAACTGTTTTTT. It translates to CASSGGQGGTNEKLFF.

The chain uses TRBV28 and TRBJ2-2; D uncertain. Germline CDR1 and CDR2: MDHEN and SYDVKM. Trimming took 4 bases from V and 2 from J, leaving 8 bases between them. The CDR3 runs to 14 residues. The CDR3 sequence: CASSSLFNTGELFF. In nucleotides, the CDR3 is TGTGCCAGCAGTTCACTCTTTAACACCGGGGAGCTGTTTTTT. Full variable domain (missing parts from reference TRBV28 and TRBJ2-2): DVKVTQSSRYLVKRTGEKVFLECVQDMDHENMFWYRQDPGLGLRLIYFSYDVKMKEKGDIPEGYSVSREKKERFSLILESASTNQTSMYLCASSSLFNTGELFFGEGSRLTVL.

The V gene is TRBV9, the J gene TRBJ2-3; the D gene is possibly TRBD2 (5 bases). V lost 4 bases, J lost 8 bases, and 8 bases lay in between. CDR1 SGDLS and CDR2 YYNGEE come from the germline V gene. The length of the CDR3 is 11 residues. The CDR3 loop is CASSQAGTQYF. CDR3 in DNA: TGTGCCAGCAGCCAGGCGGGTACGCAGTATTTT.

The chain recombines TRBV18 with TRBJ1-2; D may be TRBD1 (6 bases). CDR1 and CDR2 (germline): KGHSH, LQKENI. Trimming removed 3 bases at V and 8 bases at J, with 13 bases between. The CDR3 sequence is 13 residues long. DNA for the CDR3: TGTGCCAGCTCACCCACCTCAGGGGTCGGCTACACCTTC. This codes for CASSPTSGVGYTF.

The rearrangement joins TRBV11-3 to TRBJ2-2, with 7 bases fitting TRBD1. Looked up from germline, CDR1 is SGHNT and CDR2 is YENEEA. Trimming cost V 6 bases and J 6 bases; bases outside gene matches: 4. CDR3 length: 13 amino acids. CDR3 coding DNA: TGTGCCAGCAGACAGGGGCCCCCCGGGGAGCTGTTTTTT. It translates to CASRQGPPGELFF.

The chain has TRBV21-1 and TRBJ2-7; the table's TRBD2 call for D was not verified on the DNA. TRBV21-1 is designated a pseudogene. The CDR3 is made up of 17 amino acids. CDR3 protein: CASSDRLAGRPGYEQYF. The CDR3, as DNA: TGTGCCAGCAGCGATAGACTAGCGGGGCGGCCCGGGTACGAGCAGTACTTC.

The chain joins TRBV5-6 to TRBJ2-5; D uncertain. The DNA matches TRBJ2-7 better at its end, which makes the J call doubtful. The V gene's germline CDR1 is SGHDT and CDR2 YYEEEE. The CDR3 extends over 11 amino acids. CDR3 sequence: CASSIRREQYF. The CDR3 bases are TGTGCCAGCAGCATCCGTCGCGAGCAGTACTTC.

The chain is built from TRBV9 and TRBJ1-5, with TRBD1 as a possible D gene (5 bases). Between the trimmed V and J ends, which lost 4 bases and 0 bases, there was a span of 8 bases. There are 14 residues in the CDR3. Germline CDR1 reads SGDLS; CDR2 reads YYNGEE. CDR3 coding DNA: TGTGCCAGCAGCTTTGGGGCTAGCAATCAGCCCCAGCATTTT. It codes for CASSFGASNQPQHF.